This T cell receptor (beta chain) was found in a study of monozygotic twins with inflammatory bowel disease. cDNA was produced in eight separate reactions per sample. TCRdb reprocessed the 5' RACE reads; each CDR3 protein has one entry and no DNA is given. This table holds approximately 330,000 distinct CDR3 sequences. The length of the CDR3 is 13 residues. Looked up from germline, CDR1 is MNHEY and CDR2 is SMNVEV (reference sequence). This sequence was found in a human donor with ulcerative colitis or Crohn's disease, or a healthy co-twin of an affected twin (not recorded which). The rearrangement uses TRBV27 and TRBJ1-5. The sample taken for sequencing was blood. The CDR3 sequence: CASSASHNQPQHF.